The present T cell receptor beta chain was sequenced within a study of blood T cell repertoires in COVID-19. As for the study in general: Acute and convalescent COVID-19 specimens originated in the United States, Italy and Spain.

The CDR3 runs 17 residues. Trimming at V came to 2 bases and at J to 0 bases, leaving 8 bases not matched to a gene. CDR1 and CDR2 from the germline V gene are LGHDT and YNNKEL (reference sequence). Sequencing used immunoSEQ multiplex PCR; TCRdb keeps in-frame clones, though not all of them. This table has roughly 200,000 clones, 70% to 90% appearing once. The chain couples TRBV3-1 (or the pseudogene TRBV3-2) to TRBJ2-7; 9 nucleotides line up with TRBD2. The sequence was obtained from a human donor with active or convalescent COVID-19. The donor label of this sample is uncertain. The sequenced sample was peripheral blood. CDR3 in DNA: TGTGCCAGCAGCCAACATCGTCCAGCGGGGGGCTCCTACGAGCAGTACTTC. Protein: CASSQHRPAGGSYEQYF.